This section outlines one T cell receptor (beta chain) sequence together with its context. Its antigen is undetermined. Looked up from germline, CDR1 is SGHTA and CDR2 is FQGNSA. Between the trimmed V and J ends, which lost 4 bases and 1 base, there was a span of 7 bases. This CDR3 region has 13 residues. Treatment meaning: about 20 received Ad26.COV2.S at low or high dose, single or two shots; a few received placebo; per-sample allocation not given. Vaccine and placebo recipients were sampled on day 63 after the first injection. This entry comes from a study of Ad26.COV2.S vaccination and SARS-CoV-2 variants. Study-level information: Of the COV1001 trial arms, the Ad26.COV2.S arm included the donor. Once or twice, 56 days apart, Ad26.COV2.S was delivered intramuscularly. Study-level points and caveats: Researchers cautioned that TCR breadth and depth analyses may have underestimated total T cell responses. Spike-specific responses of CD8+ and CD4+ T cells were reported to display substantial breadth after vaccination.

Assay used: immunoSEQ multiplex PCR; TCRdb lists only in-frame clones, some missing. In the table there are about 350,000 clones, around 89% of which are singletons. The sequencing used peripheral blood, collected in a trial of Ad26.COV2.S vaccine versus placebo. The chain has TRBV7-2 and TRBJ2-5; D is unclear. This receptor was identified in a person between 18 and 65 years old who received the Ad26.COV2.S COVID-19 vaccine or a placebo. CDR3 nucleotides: TGTGCCAGCAGCTCAGAACTCCAAGAGACCCAGTACTTC. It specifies CASSSELQETQYF.